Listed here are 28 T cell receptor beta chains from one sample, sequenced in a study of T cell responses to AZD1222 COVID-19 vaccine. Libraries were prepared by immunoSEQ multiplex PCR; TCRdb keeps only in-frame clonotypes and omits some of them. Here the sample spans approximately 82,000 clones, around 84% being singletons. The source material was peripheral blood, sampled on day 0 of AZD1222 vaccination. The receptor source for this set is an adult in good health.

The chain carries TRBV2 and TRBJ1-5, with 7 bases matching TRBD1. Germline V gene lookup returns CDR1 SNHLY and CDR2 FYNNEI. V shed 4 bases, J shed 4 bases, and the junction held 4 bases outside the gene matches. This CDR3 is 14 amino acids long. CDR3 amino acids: CASSADRDNQPQHF. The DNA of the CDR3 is TGTGCCAGCAGTGCAGACAGGGATAATCAGCCCCAGCATTTT. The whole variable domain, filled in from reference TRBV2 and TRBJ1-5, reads EPEVTQTPSHQVTQMGQEVILRCVPISNHLYFYWYRQILGQKVEFLVSFYNNEISEKSEIFDDQFSVERPDGSNFTLKIRSTKLEDSAMYFCASSADRDNQPQHFGDGTRLSIL.

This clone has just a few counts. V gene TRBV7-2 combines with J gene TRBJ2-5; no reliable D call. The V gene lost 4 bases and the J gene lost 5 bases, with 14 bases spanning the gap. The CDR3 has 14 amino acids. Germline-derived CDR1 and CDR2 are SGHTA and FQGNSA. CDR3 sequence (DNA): TGTGCCAGCAGCTCCAAAGCAGGCCGGGAGACCCAGTACTTC. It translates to CASSSKAGRETQYF.

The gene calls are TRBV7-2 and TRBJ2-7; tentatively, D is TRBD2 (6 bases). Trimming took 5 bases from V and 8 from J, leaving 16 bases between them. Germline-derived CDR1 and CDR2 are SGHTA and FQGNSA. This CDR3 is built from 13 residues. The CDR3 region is CASSGNSGYQQYF. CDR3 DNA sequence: TGTGCCAGCAGCGGAAATAGCGGTTACCAGCAGTACTTC.

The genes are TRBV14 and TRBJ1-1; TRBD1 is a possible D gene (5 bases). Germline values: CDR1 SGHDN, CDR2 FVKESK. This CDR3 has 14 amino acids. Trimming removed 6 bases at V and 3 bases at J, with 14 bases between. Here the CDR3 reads CASRALGGYTEAFF. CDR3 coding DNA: TGTGCCAGCAGAGCGCTGGGGGGGTACACTGAAGCTTTCTTT.

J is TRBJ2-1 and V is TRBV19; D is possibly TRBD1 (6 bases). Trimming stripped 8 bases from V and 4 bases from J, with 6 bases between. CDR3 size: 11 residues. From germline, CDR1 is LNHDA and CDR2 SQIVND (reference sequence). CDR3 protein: CASGQYNEQFF. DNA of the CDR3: TGTGCCAGTGGACAGTACAATGAGCAGTTCTTC.

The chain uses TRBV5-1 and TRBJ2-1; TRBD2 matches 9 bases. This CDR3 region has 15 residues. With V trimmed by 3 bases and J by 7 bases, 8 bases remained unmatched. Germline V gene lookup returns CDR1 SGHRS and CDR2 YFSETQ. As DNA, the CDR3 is TGCGCCAGCAGCTACCTAGGCGGGGGGGCTAATGAGCAGTTCTTC. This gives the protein CASSYLGGGANEQFF.

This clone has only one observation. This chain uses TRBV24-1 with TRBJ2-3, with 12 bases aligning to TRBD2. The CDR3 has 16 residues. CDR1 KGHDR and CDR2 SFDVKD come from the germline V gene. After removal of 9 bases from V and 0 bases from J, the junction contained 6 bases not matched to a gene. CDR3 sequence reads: CATSSGGAGSTDTQYF. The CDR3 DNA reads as TGTGCCACCTCTAGCGGGGGGGCCGGGAGCACAGATACGCAGTATTTT.

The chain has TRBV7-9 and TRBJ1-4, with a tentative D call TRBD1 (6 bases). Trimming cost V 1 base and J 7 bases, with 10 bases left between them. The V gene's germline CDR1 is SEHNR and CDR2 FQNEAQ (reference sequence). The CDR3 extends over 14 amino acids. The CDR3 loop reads CASSLEQGSEKLFF. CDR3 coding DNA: TGTGCCAGCAGCTTAGAACAGGGCTCTGAAAAACTGTTTTTT.

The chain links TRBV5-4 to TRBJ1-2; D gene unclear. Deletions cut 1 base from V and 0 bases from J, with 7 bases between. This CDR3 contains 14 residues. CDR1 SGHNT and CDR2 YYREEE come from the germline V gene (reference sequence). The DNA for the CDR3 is TGTGCCAGCAGCTTGACAGCCTCTAACTATGGCTACACCTTC. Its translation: CASSLTASNYGYTF.

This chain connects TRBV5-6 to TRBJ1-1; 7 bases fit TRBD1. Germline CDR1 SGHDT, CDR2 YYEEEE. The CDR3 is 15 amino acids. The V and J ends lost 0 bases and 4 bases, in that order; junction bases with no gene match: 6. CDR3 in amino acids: CASSLALTGVTEAFF. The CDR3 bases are TGTGCCAGCAGCTTGGCCCTAACAGGGGTCACTGAAGCTTTCTTT. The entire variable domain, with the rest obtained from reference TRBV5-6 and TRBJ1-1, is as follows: DAGVTQSPTHLIKTRGQQVTLRCSPKSGHDTVSWYQQALGQGPQFIFQYYEEEERQRGNFPDRFSGHQFPNYSSELNVNALLLGDSALYLCASSLALTGVTEAFFGQGTRLTVV.

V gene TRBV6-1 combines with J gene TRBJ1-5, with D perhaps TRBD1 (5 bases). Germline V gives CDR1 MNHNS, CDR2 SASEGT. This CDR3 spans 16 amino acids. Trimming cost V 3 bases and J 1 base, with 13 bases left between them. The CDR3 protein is CASSDSGRTSNQPQHF. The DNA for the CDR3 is TGTGCCAGCAGTGATTCTGGCAGGACAAGCAATCAGCCCCAGCATTTT.

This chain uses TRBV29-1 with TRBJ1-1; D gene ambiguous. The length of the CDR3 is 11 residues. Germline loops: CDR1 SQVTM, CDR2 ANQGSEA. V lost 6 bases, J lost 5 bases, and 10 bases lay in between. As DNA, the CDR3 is TGCAGCGTGCGGGGTGGTACTGAAGCTTTCTTT. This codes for CSVRGGTEAFF.

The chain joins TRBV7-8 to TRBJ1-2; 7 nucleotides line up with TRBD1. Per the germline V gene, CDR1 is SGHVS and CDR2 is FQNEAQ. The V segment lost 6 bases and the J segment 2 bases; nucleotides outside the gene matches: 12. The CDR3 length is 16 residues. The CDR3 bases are TGTGCCAGCAGTCCACCGGGACAGCATGTAAACTATGGCTACACCTTC. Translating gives CASSPPGQHVNYGYTF.

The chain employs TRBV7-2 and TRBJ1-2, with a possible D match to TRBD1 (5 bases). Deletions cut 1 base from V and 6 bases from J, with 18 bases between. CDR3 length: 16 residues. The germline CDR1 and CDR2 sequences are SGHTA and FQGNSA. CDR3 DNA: TGTGCCAGCAGCTTAGAGGGATGGGCAGGGTCGGATGGCTACACCTTC. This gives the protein CASSLEGWAGSDGYTF.

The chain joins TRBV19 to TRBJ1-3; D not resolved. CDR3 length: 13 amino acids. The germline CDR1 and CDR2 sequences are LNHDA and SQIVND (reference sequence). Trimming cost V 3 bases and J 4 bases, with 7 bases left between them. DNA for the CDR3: TGTGCCAGTAGTATTTTTGCGGGAAACACCATATATTTT. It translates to CASSIFAGNTIYF.

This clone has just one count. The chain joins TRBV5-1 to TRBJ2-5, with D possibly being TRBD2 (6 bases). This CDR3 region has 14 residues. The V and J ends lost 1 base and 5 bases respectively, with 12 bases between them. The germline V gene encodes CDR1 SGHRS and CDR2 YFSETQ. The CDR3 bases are TGCGCCAGCAGCTTGAATCCGGGGGAGGAGACCCAGTACTTC. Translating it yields CASSLNPGEETQYF.

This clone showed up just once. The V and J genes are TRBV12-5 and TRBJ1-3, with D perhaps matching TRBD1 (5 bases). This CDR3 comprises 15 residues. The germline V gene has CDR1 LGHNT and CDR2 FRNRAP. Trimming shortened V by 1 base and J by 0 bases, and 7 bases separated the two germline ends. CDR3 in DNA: TGTGCTAGTGGTTTGGGACAGCCCTCTGGAAACACCATATATTTT. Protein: CASGLGQPSGNTIYF.

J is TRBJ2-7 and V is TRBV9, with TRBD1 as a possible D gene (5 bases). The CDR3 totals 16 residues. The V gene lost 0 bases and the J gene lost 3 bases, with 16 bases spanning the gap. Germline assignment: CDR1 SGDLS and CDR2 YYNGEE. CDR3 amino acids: CASSVGAQDILYEQYF. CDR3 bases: TGTGCCAGCAGCGTAGGGGCCCAGGACATTCTCTACGAGCAGTACTTC.

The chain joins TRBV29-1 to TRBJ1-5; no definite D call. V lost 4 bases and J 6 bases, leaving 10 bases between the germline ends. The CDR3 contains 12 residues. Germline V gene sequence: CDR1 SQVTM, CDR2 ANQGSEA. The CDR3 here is CSVGDMGQPQHF. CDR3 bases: TGCAGCGTTGGAGACATGGGTCAGCCCCAGCATTTT.

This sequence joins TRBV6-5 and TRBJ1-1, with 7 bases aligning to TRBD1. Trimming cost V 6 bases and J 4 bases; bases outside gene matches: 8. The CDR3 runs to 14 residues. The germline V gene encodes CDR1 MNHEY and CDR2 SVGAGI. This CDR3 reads CASSHDRAATEAFF. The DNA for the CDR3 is TGTGCCAGCAGCCACGACAGGGCCGCCACTGAAGCTTTCTTT.

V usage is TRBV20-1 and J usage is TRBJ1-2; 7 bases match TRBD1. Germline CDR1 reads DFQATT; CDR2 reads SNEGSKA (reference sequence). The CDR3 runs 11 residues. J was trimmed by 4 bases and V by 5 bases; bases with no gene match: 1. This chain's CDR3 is CSAPGGYGYTF. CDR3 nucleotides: TGCAGTGCTCCAGGGGGCTATGGCTACACCTTC.

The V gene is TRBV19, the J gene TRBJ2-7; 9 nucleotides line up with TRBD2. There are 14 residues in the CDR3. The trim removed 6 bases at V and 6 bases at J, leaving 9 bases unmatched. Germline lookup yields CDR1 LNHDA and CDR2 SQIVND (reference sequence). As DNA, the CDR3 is TGTGCCAGTAGGTCTGAAGCGGGGGGAGGCGAGCAGTACTTC. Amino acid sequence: CASRSEAGGGEQYF.

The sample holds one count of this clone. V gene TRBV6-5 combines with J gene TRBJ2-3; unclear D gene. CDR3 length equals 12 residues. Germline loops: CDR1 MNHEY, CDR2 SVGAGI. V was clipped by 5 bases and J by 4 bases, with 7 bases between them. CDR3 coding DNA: TGTGCCAGCAGTCCTAATTCAGATACGCAGTATTTT. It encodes CASSPNSDTQYF.

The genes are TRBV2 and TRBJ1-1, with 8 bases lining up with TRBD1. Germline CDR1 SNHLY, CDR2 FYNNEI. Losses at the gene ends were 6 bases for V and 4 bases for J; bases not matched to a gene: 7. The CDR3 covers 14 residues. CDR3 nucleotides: TGTGCCAGCAGCAGCGGGACAGGACTCACTGAAGCTTTCTTT. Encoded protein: CASSSGTGLTEAFF.

CDR3 coding DNA: TGTGCCAGCAGCCTGACAGGGTACTATGGCTACACCTTC. It encodes CASSLTGYYGYTF. This chain joins TRBV12-3 or TRBV12-4 and TRBJ1-2; 7 bases line up with TRBD1. The CDR3 spans 13 residues. J was trimmed by 3 bases and V by 6 bases; bases with no gene match: 4.

The CDR3 coding sequence is TGCGCCAGCAGCCAGGGGGACTCTGGAAACACCATATATTTT. It encodes CASSQGDSGNTIYF. The rearrangement links TRBV5-1 to TRBJ1-3; 7 bases map to TRBD1. Looked up from germline, CDR1 is SGHRS and CDR2 is YFSETQ. This CDR3 is 14 amino acids long. J gave up 0 bases and V 4 bases, and 1 base lay outside the gene matches.

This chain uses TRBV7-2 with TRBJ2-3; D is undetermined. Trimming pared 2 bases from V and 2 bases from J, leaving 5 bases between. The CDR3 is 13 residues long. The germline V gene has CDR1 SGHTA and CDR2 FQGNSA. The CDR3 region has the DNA TGTGCCAGCAGCTTATCTTTCACAGATACGCAGTATTTT. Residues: CASSLSFTDTQYF.

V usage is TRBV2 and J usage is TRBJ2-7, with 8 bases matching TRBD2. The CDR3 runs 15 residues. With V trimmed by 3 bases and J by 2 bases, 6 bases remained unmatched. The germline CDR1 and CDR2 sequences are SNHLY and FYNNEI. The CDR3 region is CASSERGALTYEQYF. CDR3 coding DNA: TGTGCCAGCAGTGAGCGGGGGGCACTTACCTACGAGCAGTACTTC.